Sequencing of this T cell receptor beta chain was carried out in a study of shared clonotypes between healthy human individuals (dated by TCRdb to the early 2020s). Broadly, across the study: The cohort comprised a couple of women and a few men aged 18 to 49 years. For each donor, CD4 naive and CD4 memory were each given three plates, CD8 naive was given two plates, and CD8 memory was given one plate. To estimate repertoire size and how much clonotype sharing occurs between individuals, the study deeply sequenced the blood TCR repertoires of several healthy adults. Per donor, leukapheresis produced somewhere between about 0.94 and 9 billion PBMCs. Libraries were prepared and TCR repertoires were sequenced by different laboratories using diverse techniques, in order to increase sequencing depth and limit assay-specific biases. Overall results and qualifications from the work: Even with the large sequencing depth, rarefaction of the sorted-subset datasets indicated that sequencing was incomplete. Pairwise subsampling indicated that sequencing depth was expected to affect the degree of clonotype sharing among donors. Sampling was restricted to blood, and TCR repertoires in tissue are likely to differ from TCR repertoires in blood. Clonotypes shared by all four sorted-subset donors showed higher generation probabilities than non-shared clonotypes. The small number of donors limited the genetic and exposure-history diversity represented. About 5% of naive CD4, 3.5% of naive CD8, about 2.5% of memory CD4, and more than 0.35% of memory CD8 clonotypes were shared across a few donors. Naive subsets generally had larger estimated clonotype richness than memory subsets.

V has 4 bases trimmed and J has 1 base trimmed; junction bases matching no gene number 8. According to the germline V gene, CDR1 reads SGHTA and CDR2 reads FQGTGA. Reading from cysteine to phenylalanine, the CDR3 counts 17 amino acids. Kept here is only the CDR3 DNA, which spans 51 bases and is read in frame from base 1. Using the deep immunoSEQ assay, multiplex PCR amplified TCR CDR3 regions from genomic DNA. Genomic DNA extracted from each cell subset was distributed evenly over all wells of several immunoSEQ 96-well plates, and each plate served as one replicate. Each replicate PCR for sorted subsets received 200 ng genomic DNA, equal to about 30,000 T cell genomes. Purified libraries were measured with a Qubit 3.0 fluorometer, size-checked on a Bioanalyzer 2100, and measured again with the KAPA Library Quantification kit. Each immunoSEQ 96-well plate was sequenced on its own single-read 150-cycle Illumina NextSeq 550 flow cell. As for the original processing: Because only junctional sequences without quality scores were contained in the immunoSEQ output, filtering matching that applied to full-length reads could not be performed. Sequences were annotated with PyIR, a Python wrapper for IgBLAST v1.9, using IMGT germline references to assign V/J genes and CDR3. Any read was removed if the V/J assignment was weak (E-value above 1e-6), the CDR3 was missing, or the read contained stop codons, out-of-frame junctions, or ambiguous translated residues. V3J clonotypes were defined by identical inferred V gene, J gene, and CDR3 amino acid sequence. Percentage overlap between repertoires was computed as shared unique clonotypes divided by the size of the smaller repertoire. RTK rarefaction, the Chao1 estimator, and Recon v2.1 estimates of unobserved clonotypes were used to assess repertoire richness. Generation probabilities were computed with OLGA for all TCRbeta clonotypes obtained by the gDNA method from several donors. TCRdb holds this immuneACCESS table with in-frame rearrangements only. Some clones are missing; in checked studies, unresolved V genes explain under half, and the rest has no known cause. V, J and clone size derive from that table, while D and trimming were established from the DNA sequence. The sample table records roughly 1 million clones; approximately 76% of these occur just once. The ten largest make up less than 1.5% of the sample.

The donors were healthy, HIV-negative adults who had no recently reported acute infections or vaccinations. All donors were Caucasian adults living in Nashville, Tennessee, USA. CD4+ T cells were enriched by magnetic negative selection; naive cells were then positively selected on CD45RA, and the negative fraction formed the memory subset. Blood was collected by leukapheresis, and PBMCs were isolated by Ficoll-Histopaque density gradient centrifugation and then cryopreserved in liquid nitrogen vapor phase. Analytical flow cytometry was used to check the purity and quantity of every magnetically sorted T cell population. Each sorted fraction had its genomic DNA isolated and then quantified by UV absorbance on a Nanodrop 2000c. As for this clone: There is no known antigen for this receptor. The record has no base qualities; no much larger clone is one base away.

The sequenced sample was memory CD4+ T cells sorted from blood. The intended sense of this specimen's cell subset or site label: CD45RA-negative fraction. The V and J segments used are TRBV7-3 and TRBJ2-3, with 10 bases aligning to TRBD2. The TCR originated in a man aged 18 to 30 in good health. The CDR3 in this case is CASSSLGAGGRTDTQYF. The DNA is TGTGCCAGCAGCTCGCTCGGAGCGGGGGGGCGCACAGATACGCAGTATTTT. The full variable domain, with segments outside the CDR3 supplied by the reference TRBV7-3 and TRBJ2-3 proteins, appears as GAGVSQTPSNKVTEKGKYVELRCDPISGHTALYWYRQSLGQGPEFLIYFQGTGAADDSGLPNDRFFAVRPEGSVSTLKIQRTERGDSAVYLCASSSLGAGGRTDTQYFGPGTRLTVL.